This TCR beta chain was sequenced during a study of T cells in Graves' hyperthyroidism and ophthalmopathy. The wider study: At initial diagnosis, before any treatment had begun, peripheral blood was obtained.

What was amplified from RNA transcripts were TCR beta CDR3 regions. An initial round of RT-PCR targeting the TCR CDR3 relied on the HTBI primer set. MiXCR, run by TCRdb on the multiplex PCR reads, gives a single entry per CDR3 protein. The data contain hundreds of thousands of distinct CDR3 sequences, around 20% of them singletons. Diagnoses were made from clinical symptoms, serum measures (thyroxine and TRAb), thyroid ultrasound and orbital computed tomography. The CDR3 has 14 amino acids. V shed 5 bases and J 4 bases; nucleotides not matched to a gene: 7. Looked up from germline, CDR1 is MNHEY and CDR2 is SMNVEV (reference sequence).

The rearrangement uses TRBV27 and TRBJ2-7, with 8 positions matching TRBD2. Sequencing was carried out using blood. The source is a man aged 30 to 39 with Graves' ophthalmopathy. This CDR3 reads CASSIGRAGYEQYF. CDR3 bases: TGTGCCAGCAGTATCGGGAGGGCCGGGTACGAGCAGTACTTC.